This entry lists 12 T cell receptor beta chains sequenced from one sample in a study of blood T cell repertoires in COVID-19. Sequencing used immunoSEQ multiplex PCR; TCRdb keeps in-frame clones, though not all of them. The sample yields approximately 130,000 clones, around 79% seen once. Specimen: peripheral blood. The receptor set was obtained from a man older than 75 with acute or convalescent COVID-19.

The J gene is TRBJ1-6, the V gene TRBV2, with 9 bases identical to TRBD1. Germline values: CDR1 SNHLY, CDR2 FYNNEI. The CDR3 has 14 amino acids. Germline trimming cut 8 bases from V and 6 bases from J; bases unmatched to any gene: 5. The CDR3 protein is CASFRDRVNSPLHF. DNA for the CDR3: TGTGCCAGCTTCCGGGACAGGGTTAATTCACCCCTCCACTTT.

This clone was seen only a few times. Written as DNA, the CDR3 is TGTGCCAGCTCCCAAAATTGGCGGGACGAGCAGTACTTC. It is translated as CASSQNWRDEQYF. V and J are TRBV18 and TRBJ2-7, with D tentatively TRBD2 (5 bases). Trimming removed 6 bases from V and 5 bases from J, with 14 bases in between. CDR1 and CDR2 (germline): KGHSH, LQKENI. This CDR3 has 13 residues.

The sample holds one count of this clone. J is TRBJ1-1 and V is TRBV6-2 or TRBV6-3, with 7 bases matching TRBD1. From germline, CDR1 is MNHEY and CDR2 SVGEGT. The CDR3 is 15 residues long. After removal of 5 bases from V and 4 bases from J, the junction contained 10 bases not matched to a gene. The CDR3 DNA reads TGTGCCAGCAGTAGATCTGACAGGGCGGGCACTGAAGCTTTCTTT. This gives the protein CASSRSDRAGTEAFF.

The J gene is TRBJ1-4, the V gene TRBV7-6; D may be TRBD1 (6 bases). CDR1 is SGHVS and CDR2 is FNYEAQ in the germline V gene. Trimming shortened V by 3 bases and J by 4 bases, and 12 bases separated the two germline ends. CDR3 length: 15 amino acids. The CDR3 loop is CASSLGGTNNEKLFF. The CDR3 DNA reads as TGTGCCAGCAGCTTGGGTGGGACAAATAATGAAAAACTGTTTTTT.

The CDR3 reads CASSRRASGQDTQYF. CDR3 nucleotide sequence: TGTGCCAGCAGCCGCCGGGCTAGCGGACAAGATACGCAGTATTTT. The chain combines TRBV14 with TRBJ2-3; 7 positions match TRBD2. This CDR3 is 15 amino acids long. The germline CDR1 and CDR2 sequences are SGHDN and FVKESK. Losses at the gene ends were 4 bases for V and 5 bases for J; bases not matched to a gene: 9. The full variable domain, in which reference TRBV14 and TRBJ2-3 provide the parts outside the CDR3, is EAGVTQFPSHSVIEKGQTVTLRCDPISGHDNLYWYRRVMGKEIKFLLHFVKESKQDESGMPNNRFLAERTGGTYSTLKVQPAELEDSGVYFCASSRRASGQDTQYFGPGTRLTVL.

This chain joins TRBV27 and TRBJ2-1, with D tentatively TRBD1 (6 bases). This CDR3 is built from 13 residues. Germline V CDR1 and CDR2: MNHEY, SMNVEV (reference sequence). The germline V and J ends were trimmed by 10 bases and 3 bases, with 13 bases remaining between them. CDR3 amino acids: CANTDRGYNEQFF. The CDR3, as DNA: TGTGCCAACACGGACAGAGGCTACAATGAGCAGTTCTTC.

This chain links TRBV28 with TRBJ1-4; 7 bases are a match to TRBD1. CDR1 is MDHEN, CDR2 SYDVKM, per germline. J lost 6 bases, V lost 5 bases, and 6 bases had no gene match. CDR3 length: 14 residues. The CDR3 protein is CASSLDRVDEKLFF. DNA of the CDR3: TGTGCCAGCAGTCTAGACAGGGTCGATGAAAAACTGTTTTTT.

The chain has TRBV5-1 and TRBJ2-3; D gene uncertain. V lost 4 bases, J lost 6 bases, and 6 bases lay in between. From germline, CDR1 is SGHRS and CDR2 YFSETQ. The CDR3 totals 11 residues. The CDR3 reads CASSAEDTQYF. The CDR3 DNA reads TGCGCCAGCAGCGCGGAGGATACGCAGTATTTT.

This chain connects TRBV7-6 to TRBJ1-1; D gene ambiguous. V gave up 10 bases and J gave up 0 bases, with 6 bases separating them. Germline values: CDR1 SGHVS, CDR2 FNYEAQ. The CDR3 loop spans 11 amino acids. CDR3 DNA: TGTGCCACCGTTCTGAACACTGAAGCTTTCTTT. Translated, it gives CATVLNTEAFF.

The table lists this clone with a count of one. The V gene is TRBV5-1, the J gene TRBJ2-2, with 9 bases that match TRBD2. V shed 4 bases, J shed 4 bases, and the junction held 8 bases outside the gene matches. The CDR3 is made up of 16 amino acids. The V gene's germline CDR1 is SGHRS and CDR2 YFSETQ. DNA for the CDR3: TGCGCCAGCAGCGTCAGAGCGGGGGGAATCACCGGGGAGCTGTTTTTT. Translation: CASSVRAGGITGELFF.

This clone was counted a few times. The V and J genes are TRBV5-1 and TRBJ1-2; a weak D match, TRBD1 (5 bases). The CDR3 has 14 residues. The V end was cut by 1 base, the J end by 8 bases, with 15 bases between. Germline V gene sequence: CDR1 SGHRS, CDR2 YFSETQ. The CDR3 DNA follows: TGCGCCAGCAGCTTGAGTGGGGGGATAGAGGGCTACACCTTC. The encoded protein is CASSLSGGIEGYTF.

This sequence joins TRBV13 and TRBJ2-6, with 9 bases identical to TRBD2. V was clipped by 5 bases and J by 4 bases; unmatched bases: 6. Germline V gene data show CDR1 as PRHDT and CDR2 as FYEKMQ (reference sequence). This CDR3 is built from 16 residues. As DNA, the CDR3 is TGTGCCAGCAGCCCGGGACTAGCAAGGGGGGCCAACGTCCTGACTTTC. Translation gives CASSPGLARGANVLTF.